This T cell receptor beta chain was captured by sequencing in a study of neurological immune-mediated disorders. In the study overall: Multiple sclerosis patients numbering approximately 35 comprised some 31 relapsing-remitting and 3 secondary progressive patients. General study findings and limits: The absence of any CDR3 amino acid sequence shared by expanded clones across subjects suggests that repertoires were private in all groups.

This clonotype has ten or more counts. Antigen specificity is unknown. The CDR3 is made up of 16 amino acids. Trimming left V 6 bases short and J 5 bases short, with 20 bases between. Over 200 million TCR-beta sequences (from 15-18 subjects) were yielded by each sequencing run. Each CDR3 protein is one row after TCRdb ran MiXCR on the 5' RACE reads. Of 40,000 to 50,000 distinct CDR3 sequences listed, 1.5% to 2% are singletons. Unsorted libraries were derived from 2 million PBMCs stored at -80 C. The chain combines TRBV12-3 or TRBV12-4 with TRBJ2-1; D may match TRBD1 or TRBD2 (5 bases each). This sequence was found in a woman between 40 and 55 years old with multiple sclerosis. Sequenced sample: PBMCs. As DNA, the CDR3 is TGTGCCAGCAGCTTCGCCCTCGGGACCCCAAACAATGAGCAGTTCTTC. Its protein is CASSFALGTPNNEQFF.